What follows describes a single TCR beta chain. Using immunoSEQ multiplex PCR, the repertoire was profiled, and TCRdb retains in-frame clones only, with some absent. The sample shows about 2.1 million clones, 93% of them seen only once. This sample stems from a study of shared clonotypes between healthy human individuals. Study background: Donor ages ranged 18 to 49 years: a couple of women, a few men.

CD8 cells regarded as naive lacked CD45RO, were positively chosen for CCR7, and omitted terminally differentiated effector memory CD45RA+ cells. V shed 7 bases and J 4 bases; nucleotides not matched to a gene: 13. Germline lookup yields CDR1 SQVTM and CDR2 ANQGSEA. The CDR3 extends over 15 amino acids. This sequence joins TRBV29-1 and TRBJ2-1; TRBD2 aligns across 7 bases. The receptor comes from a young man in good health. Some clones in this sample may be carry-over from other donors' samples. The sample comprised naive CD8+ T cells from PBMCs. The CDR3 bases are TGCAGCGGACCCCCTACGGGAGGTCCTTACAATGAGCAGTTCTTC. This encodes CSGPPTGGPYNEQFF.